Listed below are T cell receptor beta chains from one sample, sequenced in a study of T-cell reconstitution after alpha-beta-depleted transplantation in children. TCRdb fed the PCR reads into MiXCR, producing one record per CDR3 protein. The sample records fewer than 120,000 distinct CDR3 sequences, about 9.3% being singletons. The sequencing used PBMCs from the stem cell graft donor, collected from the stem cell graft. The receptors come from a human donor who donated a stem cell graft to a child with acute lymphoblastic leukemia. CDR3s include the opening cysteine and the closing phenylalanine or tryptophan. A D gene is named only where the DNA matches it firmly. A clone size is listed for some rows: how often the clone was seen (once, few, many), or a class if it is expanded.

J gene: TRBJ2-5
clone size: many
D gene: .
CDR3 length: 14
V gene: TRBV5-1
CDR3 protein: CASSLVGNQETQYF
CDR3 DNA: TGCGCCAGCAGCTTGGTAGGCAATCAAGAGACCCAGTACTTC

J gene: TRBJ2-5
clone size: .
D gene: .
CDR3 length: 14
V gene: TRBV5-4
CDR3 protein: CASSSGPARETQYF
CDR3 DNA: TGTGCCAGCAGCTCGGGACCTGCCCGGGAGACCCAGTACTTC

J gene: TRBJ1-1
clone size: many
D gene: .
CDR3 length: 12
V gene: TRBV29-1
CDR3 protein: CSVVRPGGEAFF
CDR3 DNA: TGCAGCGTTGTCCGGCCCGGGGGTGAAGCTTTCTTT

J gene: TRBJ2-3
clone size: many
D gene: TRBD1
CDR3 length: 16
V gene: TRBV3-1
CDR3 protein: CASSHGQGINTDTQYF
CDR3 DNA: TGTGCCAGCAGCCACGGACAGGGAATAAACACAGATACGCAGTATTTT

J gene: TRBJ1-5
clone size: many
D gene: .
CDR3 length: 15
V gene: TRBV20-1
CDR3 protein: CSAPTRAYSNQPQHF
CDR3 DNA: TGCAGTGCTCCCACGCGGGCGTATAGCAATCAGCCCCAGCATTTT

J gene: TRBJ2-7
clone size: many
D gene: TRBD2
CDR3 length: 16
V gene: TRBV5-1
CDR3 protein: CASSLGGASGTYEQYF
CDR3 DNA: TGCGCCAGCAGCTTGGGTGGGGCTAGCGGGACCTACGAGCAGTACTTC

J gene: TRBJ2-5
clone size: many
D gene: .
CDR3 length: 14
V gene: TRBV5-1
CDR3 protein: CASSLPGQQETQYF
CDR3 DNA: TGCGCCAGCAGCTTGCCCGGACAGCAAGAGACCCAGTACTTC

J gene: TRBJ1-5
clone size: few
D gene: TRBD1
CDR3 length: 13
V gene: TRBV19
CDR3 protein: CASRDRVNQPQHF
CDR3 DNA: TGTGCCAGCAGGGACAGGGTCAATCAGCCCCAGCATTTT

J gene: TRBJ1-6
clone size: .
D gene: .
CDR3 length: 11
V gene: TRBV6-6
CDR3 protein: CASAARGPLHF
CDR3 DNA: TGTGCCAGCGCAGCCCGTGGACCCCTCCACTTT

J gene: TRBJ1-5
clone size: many
D gene: .
CDR3 length: 15
V gene: TRBV27
CDR3 protein: CASSLGYSVDQPQHF
CDR3 DNA: TGTGCCAGCAGTTTGGGGTACAGTGTTGATCAGCCCCAGCATTTT

J gene: TRBJ1-1
clone size: many
D gene: .
CDR3 length: 13
V gene: TRBV5-1
CDR3 protein: CASSIAGSPEAFF
CDR3 DNA: TGCGCCAGCAGCATCGCAGGGAGTCCTGAAGCTTTCTTT

J gene: TRBJ1-5
clone size: many
D gene: .
CDR3 length: 14
V gene: TRBV19
CDR3 protein: CASSIGGGSSPQHF
CDR3 DNA: TGTGCCAGTAGTATAGGGGGAGGGAGCTCCCCCCAGCATTTT

J gene: TRBJ2-5
clone size: many
D gene: .
CDR3 length: 11
V gene: TRBV29-1
CDR3 protein: CSVGRAETQYF
CDR3 DNA: TGCAGCGTTGGACGGGCGGAGACCCAGTACTTC

J gene: TRBJ2-3
clone size: many
D gene: TRBD1
CDR3 length: 14
V gene: TRBV5-1
CDR3 protein: CASTLTGNTDTQYF
CDR3 DNA: TGCGCCAGCACCCTGACAGGGAATACAGATACGCAGTATTTT

J gene: TRBJ1-5
clone size: many
D gene: TRBD1
CDR3 length: 16
V gene: TRBV6-2/TRBV6-3
CDR3 protein: CASSYSKGGGGQPQHF
CDR3 DNA: TGTGCCAGCAGTTACTCTAAGGGAGGGGGCGGACAGCCCCAGCATTTT

J gene: TRBJ2-3
clone size: few
D gene: .
CDR3 length: 16
V gene: TRBV5-1
CDR3 protein: CASSLAANTGTDTQYF
CDR3 DNA: TGCGCCAGCAGCTTGGCGGCTAACACGGGGACAGATACGCAGTATTTT

J gene: TRBJ1-5
clone size: many
D gene: .
CDR3 length: 13
V gene: TRBV20-1
CDR3 protein: CSARGDSNQPQHF
CDR3 DNA: TGCAGTGCTAGAGGGGATTCCAATCAGCCCCAGCATTTT

J gene: TRBJ2-7
clone size: many
D gene: TRBD2
CDR3 length: 17
V gene: TRBV20-1
CDR3 protein: CSARDRGIAGGSYEQYF
CDR3 DNA: TGCAGTGCTAGAGATCGGGGGATAGCGGGAGGATCCTACGAGCAGTACTTC

J gene: TRBJ1-4
clone size: many
D gene: .
CDR3 length: 15
V gene: TRBV7-9
CDR3 protein: CASSLGGTTNEKLFF
CDR3 DNA: TGTGCCAGCAGCTTAGGCGGGACAACTAATGAAAAACTGTTTTTT

J gene: TRBJ2-7
clone size: many
D gene: .
CDR3 length: 14
V gene: TRBV5-1
CDR3 protein: CASSWTSGAYEQYF
CDR3 DNA: TGCGCCAGCAGCTGGACCTCAGGCGCCTACGAGCAGTACTTC

J gene: TRBJ2-3
clone size: many
D gene: .
CDR3 length: 15
V gene: TRBV12-3/TRBV12-4
CDR3 protein: CASSPFQTGTDTQYF
CDR3 DNA: TGTGCCAGCAGTCCATTTCAGACAGGCACAGATACGCAGTATTTT

J gene: TRBJ2-7
clone size: many
D gene: .
CDR3 length: 16
V gene: TRBV18
CDR3 protein: CASSPLVIGTTYEQYF
CDR3 DNA: TGTGCCAGCTCACCACTCGTAATAGGCACCACCTACGAGCAGTACTTC

J gene: TRBJ2-7
clone size: .
D gene: TRBD1
CDR3 length: 14
V gene: TRBV28
CDR3 protein: CASRKQGAAYEQYF
CDR3 DNA: TGTGCCAGCAGAAAGCAGGGGGCAGCCTACGAGCAGTACTTC